This record covers a single T cell receptor beta chain. Trimming stripped 5 bases from V and 0 bases from J, with 11 bases between. Germline lookup yields CDR1 MNHEY and CDR2 SVGEGT. This CDR3 is built from 15 residues. The record originates from a study of T cells in Graves' hyperthyroidism and ophthalmopathy. Newly diagnosed hyperthyroidism patients aged 18 to 65 years had disease lasting under 2 months. RNA transcripts yielded amplified TCR beta CDR3 regions. The study used the HTBI primer set for a first-round RT-PCR of the TCR CDR3. TCRdb re-analysed the multiplex PCR reads in MiXCR, keeping a single row per CDR3 protein. The sample carries 550,000 to 600,000 distinct CDR3 sequences, roughly a sixth recorded once.

The clonotype was recovered from a woman aged 18-35 years with Graves' hyperthyroidism. The sample consisted of blood. The J gene is TRBJ2-1, the V gene TRBV6-2 or TRBV6-3; weak D call: TRBD2 (6 bases). The CDR3 coding sequence is TGTGCCAGCAGTCGGGACTTGAGCTCCTACAATGAGCAGTTCTTC. Its translation is CASSRDLSSYNEQFF.